These 3 T cell receptor beta chains were all obtained from the same sample, sequenced in a study of blood T cell repertoires in COVID-19. The repertoire was sequenced with immunoSEQ multiplex PCR; TCRdb's copy has only in-frame clones and lacks some. The table shows fewer than 300,000 clones, with approximately 83% occurring only once. Source material: PBMCs or T cells enriched from blood (not recorded which). The origin of the receptors is a woman aged 25 to 39 who had recovered from COVID-19.

The V and J genes are TRBV6-5 and TRBJ1-1; a weak D match, TRBD1 (5 bases). Trimming took off 0 bases at V and 11 bases at J, with 13 bases between the two ends. Germline CDR1 MNHEY, CDR2 SVGAGI. The CDR3 has 13 residues. For the CDR3, the DNA is TGTGCCAGCAGTTACTCAACAGGCCTGGGGGCTTTCTTT. Encoded protein: CASSYSTGLGAFF.

This chain connects TRBV27 to TRBJ1-5; no firm D call. V was trimmed by 7 bases and J by 6 bases, leaving 19 bases between them. In germline, CDR1 is MNHEY, CDR2 SMNVEV (reference sequence). The CDR3 totals 15 residues. The DNA for the CDR3 is TGTGCCAGCAACCCGGGAGGGCTAGGGCTTCAGCCCCAGCATTTT. It codes for CASNPGGLGLQPQHF.

This clone is a singleton in its sample. This chain connects TRBV27 to TRBJ1-2, with a possible D match to TRBD1 (5 bases). CDR1 and CDR2 (germline): MNHEY, SMNVEV (reference sequence). V was trimmed by 5 bases and J by 8 bases, leaving 18 bases between them. The CDR3 runs 14 residues. DNA for the CDR3: TGTGCCAGCAGTCGAACACCCAACCAGGGCGGCTACACCTTC. Protein sequence: CASSRTPNQGGYTF.